This T cell receptor (beta chain) was sequenced in a study of molecular identifiers for immune sequencing clone quantification. Overall study: In replicates, RNA taken from around 18,000 or 91,000 naive CD8 cells was divided five ways, and four portions underwent sequencing.

MiXCR, run by TCRdb on the PCR reads, gives a single entry per CDR3 protein. The table records about 640,000 distinct CDR3 sequences, just under 20% of them present only once. This clonotype was counted at least ten times. What it recognizes is unknown. CDR1 and CDR2 from the germline V gene are SEHNR and FQNEAQ (reference sequence). The CDR3 loop spans 15 amino acids. V dropped 1 base and J dropped 1 base, with 11 bases sitting between them. Regarding the study as a whole: Highly expanded clone sizes could be underestimated by identical TCR molecules that share a barcode. Clones that had above 20 RNA copies took up over 98% of effector molecules but under 1% in naive cells.

The chain joins TRBV7-9 to TRBJ2-7, with a tentative D call TRBD1 (6 bases). The clonotype originates from a human donor in good health. Some libraries in this study had Jurkat cell RNA spiked in. Sequencing input: naive CD8+ T cells from blood, with Jurkat cell RNA spiked in. Subset described: FACS-sorted CD8+CD4-CCR7+CD45RA+ naive T cells. The chain's CDR3 is CASSLVGRGSYEQYF. CDR3 nucleotide sequence: TGTGCCAGCAGCTTAGTGGGCAGGGGTTCCTACGAGCAGTACTTC.